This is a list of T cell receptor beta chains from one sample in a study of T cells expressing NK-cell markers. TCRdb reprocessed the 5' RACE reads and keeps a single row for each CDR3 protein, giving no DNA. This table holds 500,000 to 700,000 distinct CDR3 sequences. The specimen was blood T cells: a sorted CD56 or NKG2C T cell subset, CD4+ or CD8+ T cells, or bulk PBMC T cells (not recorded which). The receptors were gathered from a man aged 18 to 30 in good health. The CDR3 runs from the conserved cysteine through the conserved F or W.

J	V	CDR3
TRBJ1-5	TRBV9	CASSPRGGTQPQHF
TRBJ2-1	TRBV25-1	CASSEALEYNEQFF
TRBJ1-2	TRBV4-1	CASSQVGTGYGYTF
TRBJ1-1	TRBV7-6	CASSYQRAGNTEAFF
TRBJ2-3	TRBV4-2	CASSQELGSDTQYF
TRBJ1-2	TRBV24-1	CATSSLRDDGYTF
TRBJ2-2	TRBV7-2	CASSEPRGTAGELFF
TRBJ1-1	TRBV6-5	CASSLGTDPGTEAFF
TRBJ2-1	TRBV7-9	CASSYKTRVQFF
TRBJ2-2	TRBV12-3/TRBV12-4	CASRPSRAENTGELFF
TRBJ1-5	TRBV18	CASSPPRAGPNQPQHF
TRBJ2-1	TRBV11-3	CASSQSPLAGVYNEQFF
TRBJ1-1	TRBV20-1	CSARDTFSNTEAFF
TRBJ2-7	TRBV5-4	CASSRSGQGGSYEQYF
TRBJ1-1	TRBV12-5	CASGLVNPNTEAFF
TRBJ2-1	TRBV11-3	CASSLVGGPPPFF
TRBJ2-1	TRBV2	CASKEGGLDEQFF
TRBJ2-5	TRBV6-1	CASSPTGTVETQYF
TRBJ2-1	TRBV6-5	CASSYSPAQYNEQFF
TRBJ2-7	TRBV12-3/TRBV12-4	CASSSAGPHYEQYF
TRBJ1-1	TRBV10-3	CAISEEQGGTEAFF
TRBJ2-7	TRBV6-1	CASSRDTGSFSSYEQYF
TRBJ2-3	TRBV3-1	CASSQTSGRLGSADTQYF
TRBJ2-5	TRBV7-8	CASSLPLDRVGEETQYF
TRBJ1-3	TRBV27	CASRTAGNTIYF
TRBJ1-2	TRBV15	CATSRQGHQGYTF
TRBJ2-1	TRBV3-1	CASRRGLAADNEQFF
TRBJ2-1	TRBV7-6	CASSQSSGRPYNEQFF
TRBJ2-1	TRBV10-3	CAISDLLAGVNEQFF
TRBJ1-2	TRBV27	CASSRTGTGLYYGYTF
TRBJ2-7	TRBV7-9	CASSSRVYEQYF
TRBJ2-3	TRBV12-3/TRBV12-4	CASMHRGRRTDTQYF
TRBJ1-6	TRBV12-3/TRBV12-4	CASSLGTDNSPLHF
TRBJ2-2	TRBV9	CASSVSRRANTGELFF
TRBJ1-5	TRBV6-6	CASSRDQPQHF
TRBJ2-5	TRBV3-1	CASSPTGAPQETQYF
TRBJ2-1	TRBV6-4	CASSDSLWREREQFF
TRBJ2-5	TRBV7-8	CASSSPGHRWGETQYF
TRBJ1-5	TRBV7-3	CASSLKSRARGGNQPQHF
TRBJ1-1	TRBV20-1	CSAQHSMVAFF
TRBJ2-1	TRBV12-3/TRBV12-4	CASSLELAGNEQFF
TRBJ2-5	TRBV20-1	CSAVPRGGRKTQYF
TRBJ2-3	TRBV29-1	CSVWGGPGTDTQYF
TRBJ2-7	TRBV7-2	CASSSGQLFYEQYF
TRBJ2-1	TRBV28	CASDEGGGYNEQFF
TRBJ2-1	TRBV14	CASSSRTGMGNEQFF